These 25 T cell receptor beta chains came from one sample sequenced in a study of blood T cell repertoires in COVID-19. The repertoire was sequenced with immunoSEQ multiplex PCR; TCRdb's copy has only in-frame clones and lacks some. The sample lists about 100,000 clones; 70% to 80% were seen once. The sequencing input was peripheral blood. The receptors derive from a woman aged 70-85 years with acute or convalescent COVID-19.

The J gene is TRBJ1-2, the V gene TRBV10-1; the D is unclear. Deletions cut 0 bases from V and 4 bases from J, with 6 bases between. The CDR3 loop spans 13 amino acids. CDR1 is WNHNN and CDR2 is SYGVQD in the germline V gene (reference sequence). DNA for the CDR3: TGCGCCAGCAGTGAGTCGGGGAGCTATGGCTACACCTTC. It codes for CASSESGSYGYTF.

The chain combines TRBV15 with TRBJ1-1; 9 bases are a match to TRBD1. V shed 4 bases, J shed 13 bases, and the junction held 10 bases outside the gene matches. The CDR3 consists of 13 residues. Germline V gives CDR1 LNHNV, CDR2 YYDKDF (reference sequence). The CDR3 loop reads CATSIDGTGKVFF. The CDR3 DNA reads as TGTGCCACCAGCATTGATGGGACAGGGAAGGTTTTCTTT.

V is TRBV7-6 and J is TRBJ2-1; the match to TRBD2 covers 9 bases. Germline V CDR1 and CDR2: SGHVS, FNYEAQ. Trimming at V came to 4 bases and at J to 3 bases, leaving 4 bases not matched to a gene. The CDR3 totals 15 residues. DNA of the CDR3: TGTGCCAGCAGCTCCTTAGCGGGGGACTACAATGAGCAGTTCTTC. Encoded protein: CASSSLAGDYNEQFF.

This clone was counted a few times. This sequence joins TRBV6-1 and TRBJ2-1, with TRBD2 matching over 10 bases. Germline V gene sequence: CDR1 MNHNS, CDR2 SASEGT. This CDR3 spans 15 amino acids. V trimming: 2 bases; J trimming: 5 bases; junction bases outside the gene matches: 3. CDR3 sequence (DNA): TGTGCCAGCAGTGAACTAGCGGGAGATGACAATGAGCAGTTCTTC. Translation: CASSELAGDDNEQFF.

This clone has a single count. V and J are TRBV27 and TRBJ1-2; 7 bases are a match to TRBD1. The CDR3 spans 15 residues. With 7 bases clipped from V and 5 bases from J, the junction kept 13 bases outside the gene matches. CDR1 is MNHEY and CDR2 is SMNVEV in the germline V gene (reference sequence). Here the CDR3 DNA reads TGTGCCAGCACCAAACTCGGGACAGATCTATATGGCTACACCTTC. Translated, it gives CASTKLGTDLYGYTF.

V usage is TRBV5-8 and J usage is TRBJ1-1; the D gene is possibly TRBD1 (6 bases). The CDR3 covers 13 residues. In germline, CDR1 is SGHTS, CDR2 YDEGEE. Trimming stripped 4 bases from V and 7 bases from J, with 14 bases between. CDR3 nucleotides: TGTGCCAGCAGCGGGGGCAGGGGATATGAAGCTTTCTTT. This codes for CASSGGRGYEAFF. Looking up the rest from reference TRBV5-8 and TRBJ1-1 gives the full variable domain: EAGVTQSPTHLIKTRGQQATLRCSPISGHTSVYWYQQALGLGLQFLLWYDEGEERNRGNFPPRFSGRQFPNYSSELNVNALELEDSALYLCASSGGRGYEAFFGQGTRLTVV.

CDR3 in amino acids: CASRLGGGDTQYF. Here the CDR3 DNA reads TGTGCCAGCAGACTAGGGGGGGGAGATACGCAGTATTTT. This chain links TRBV7-8 with TRBJ2-3; TRBD2 might be the D (7 bases). This CDR3 has 13 residues. Germline CDR1 and CDR2: SGHVS and FQNEAQ. Between the trimmed V and J ends, which lost 6 bases and 5 bases, there was a span of 12 bases.

This clone was seen more than once but under ten times. The chain joins TRBV6-1 to TRBJ1-2, with D perhaps TRBD1 (6 bases). The V end lost 4 bases, the J end lost 0 bases, and 15 bases lay between the germline ends. Per germline, CDR1 MNHNS and CDR2 SASEGT. The CDR3 is 16 residues long. The CDR3 is CASSVPGQPTNYGYTF. The CDR3 nucleotides are TGTGCCAGCAGTGTTCCGGGACAACCTACTAACTATGGCTACACCTTC.

This clone was seen repeatedly, ten times or more. V is TRBV7-3 and J is TRBJ1-1; no reliable D call. Germline V gene data show CDR1 as SGHTA and CDR2 as FQGTGA. The CDR3 extends over 17 amino acids. V was cut by 5 bases and J by 10 bases, with 29 bases left in between. CDR3 coding DNA: TGTGCCAGCAGCCCAGTCGACATTTCAAATCCCCTCCCCCGAGCTTTCTTT. Its protein product is CASSPVDISNPLPRAFF.

The chain joins TRBV19 to TRBJ2-1, with 7 bases that match TRBD2. This CDR3 spans 12 amino acids. Germline-derived CDR1 and CDR2 are LNHDA and SQIVND (reference sequence). J lost 7 bases, V lost 7 bases, and 4 bases had no gene match. Here the CDR3 DNA reads TGTGCCAGTAATTGGGGGGGAAATGAGCAGTTCTTC. It translates to CASNWGGNEQFF.

This chain joins TRBV12-3 or TRBV12-4 and TRBJ2-1; weak D call: TRBD2 (5 bases). This CDR3 comprises 11 residues. V was shortened by 6 bases and J by 15 bases, with 15 bases between the two germline ends. The CDR3 coding sequence is TGTGCCAGCAGCGACCGGGGTAGGCGGTTCTTC. It encodes CASSDRGRRFF.

This clone was observed a single time. The rearrangement uses TRBV11-3 and TRBJ1-6; 9 positions agree with TRBD1. CDR1 SGHNT and CDR2 YENEEA come from the germline V gene. CDR3 length: 13 amino acids. J was trimmed by 9 bases and V by 5 bases; bases with no gene match: 2. The CDR3 nucleotides are TGTGCCAGCAGCCAGGACAGGGGTTCACCCCTCCACTTT. It specifies CASSQDRGSPLHF.

The chain couples TRBV24-1 to TRBJ2-1, with 9 bases that match TRBD1. The germline gives CDR1 KGHDR, CDR2 SFDVKD. With V trimmed by 10 bases and J by 6 bases, 3 bases remained unmatched. The CDR3 consists of 12 residues. In DNA form, the CDR3 reads TGTGCCACAGGGACAGGGAGCAATGAGCAGTTCTTC. Encoded protein: CATGTGSNEQFF.

This sequence joins TRBV7-2 and TRBJ2-7; 8 bases are a match to TRBD1. The CDR3 has 15 amino acids. J gave up 0 bases and V 4 bases, and 5 bases lay outside the gene matches. Germline V gene lookup returns CDR1 SGHTA and CDR2 FQGNSA. The CDR3 DNA reads as TGTGCCAGCAGCTCCCAGGGGGCAGGCTCCTACGAGCAGTACTTC. Translation gives CASSSQGAGSYEQYF.

The rearrangement uses TRBV7-3 and TRBJ1-1; no clear D. This CDR3 contains 17 residues. The germline V gene encodes CDR1 SGHTA and CDR2 FQGTGA. V lost 1 base to trimming and J lost 0 bases, with 15 bases between them. The CDR3: CASSLRPRGLMNTEAFF. CDR3 sequence (DNA): TGTGCCAGCAGCTTAAGGCCAAGAGGACTTATGAACACTGAAGCTTTCTTT.

The rearrangement links TRBV5-6 to TRBJ1-2; D possibly corresponds to TRBD1 (5 bases). V shed 0 bases and J shed 4 bases, with 10 bases lying between them. Germline-derived CDR1 and CDR2 are SGHDT and YYEEEE. The CDR3 covers 14 residues. CDR3 amino acids: CASSLGQGPYGYTF. CDR3 DNA: TGTGCCAGCAGCTTGGGGCAGGGCCCCTATGGCTACACCTTC.

The chain has TRBV29-1 and TRBJ1-2; D is undetermined. Germline lookup yields CDR1 SQVTM and CDR2 ANQGSEA. V was pared by 4 bases and J by 0 bases, with 9 bases between. This CDR3 is built from 13 residues. CDR3 in DNA: TGCAGCGTTGTGCGTTTGGCTAACTATGGCTACACCTTC. It codes for CSVVRLANYGYTF.

This clone was counted only a few times. V gene TRBV19 combines with J gene TRBJ1-2; 7 bases match TRBD1. Germline V gives CDR1 LNHDA, CDR2 SQIVND (reference sequence). Trimming cost V 5 bases and J 8 bases; bases outside gene matches: 11. There are 14 residues in the CDR3. The CDR3, as DNA: TGTGCCAGTAGTGTTGACAGGGAAGGAAGAGGCTACACCTTC. Translating it yields CASSVDREGRGYTF.

This clone was detected a few times. This chain connects TRBV19 to TRBJ2-2, with D possibly matching TRBD2 (5 bases). The ends were cut back, 4 bases at V and 5 bases at J, with 14 bases in the middle. The length of the CDR3 is 15 residues. The germline gives CDR1 LNHDA, CDR2 SQIVND (reference sequence). CDR3 sequence (DNA): TGTGCCAGTAGTAGAGAGCTAGCTGGTACCGGGGAGCTGTTTTTT. Amino acid sequence: CASSRELAGTGELFF.

The genes are TRBV7-3 and TRBJ2-2; 7 bases match TRBD1. The CDR3 extends over 13 amino acids. CDR1 is SGHTA, CDR2 FQGTGA, per germline. V lost 4 bases, J lost 10 bases, and 6 bases stayed unmatched. This CDR3 is CASSSDRASELFF. CDR3 bases: TGTGCCAGCAGCTCAGACAGGGCGTCGGAGCTGTTTTTT.

The rearrangement joins TRBV10-3 to TRBJ2-5; 9 nucleotides align to TRBD1. Germline CDR1 ENHRY, CDR2 SYGVKD. This CDR3 is 16 amino acids long. V dropped 3 bases and J dropped 2; count of bases not matched to a gene: 7. The CDR3 region has the DNA TGTGCCATCAGTGACCATGGGACAGGGCCTCAAGAGACCCAGTACTTC. Protein: CAISDHGTGPQETQYF.

This clone was observed once. This chain links TRBV7-9 with TRBJ1-4; 7 bases align to TRBD1. The CDR3 spans 14 residues. The germline gives CDR1 SEHNR, CDR2 FQNEAQ (reference sequence). Germline trimming cut 5 bases from V and 8 bases from J; bases unmatched to any gene: 8. CDR3 in DNA: TGTGCCAGCAGCCAGGGGGTACCAAACGAAAAACTGTTTTTT. It yields the protein CASSQGVPNEKLFF. Variable domain in full (rest from reference TRBV7-9 and TRBJ1-4): DTGVSQNPRHKITKRGQNVTFRCDPISEHNRLYWYRQTLGQGPEFLTYFQNEAQLEKSRLLSDRFSAERPKGSFSTLEIQRTEQGDSAMYLCASSQGVPNEKLFFGSGTQLSVL.

J is TRBJ1-2 and V is TRBV5-1; 7 bases line up with TRBD1. The J segment lost 4 bases and the V segment lost 4 bases, leaving 4 bases of the junction unmatched. Germline V gene data show CDR1 as SGHRS and CDR2 as YFSETQ. This CDR3 has 13 residues. CDR3 nucleotides: TGCGCCAGCAGCGAGGACAGGCCCTATGGCTACACCTTC. Translated, it gives CASSEDRPYGYTF.

V and J are TRBV7-2 and TRBJ2-3; 8 bases map to TRBD2. CDR1 is SGHTA, CDR2 FQGNSA, per germline. The CDR3 runs to 16 residues. V trimming: 5 bases; J trimming: 2 bases; junction bases outside the gene matches: 9. In DNA form, the CDR3 reads TGTGCCAGCAGCCCGGGGCTAGCGGGCCTCACAGATACGCAGTATTTT. This gives the protein CASSPGLAGLTDTQYF.

J is TRBJ1-6 and V is TRBV7-9; D may be TRBD1 (5 bases). The CDR3 length is 15 residues. Germline V gene lookup returns CDR1 SEHNR and CDR2 FQNEAQ (reference sequence). V gave up 9 bases and J gave up 3 bases, with 15 bases separating them. CDR3 protein: CASFDSEVYNSPLHF. CDR3 coding DNA: TGTGCCAGTTTTGACAGTGAGGTCTATAATTCACCCCTCCACTTT.